This entry lists 31 T cell receptor beta chains sequenced from one sample in a study of blood T cell repertoires in COVID-19. The data were produced by immunoSEQ multiplex PCR, yet TCRdb's version contains in-frame clones alone and is incomplete. The data show approximately 170,000 clones, 70% to 90% seen once. Input material: peripheral blood. The receptors were sampled from a woman between 70 and 85 years old with acute or convalescent COVID-19.

The J gene is TRBJ1-5, the V gene TRBV7-2; no reliable D call. The CDR3 is 14 residues long. V was trimmed by 7 bases and J by 3 bases, leaving 13 bases between them. Germline V lookup: CDR1 SGHTA, CDR2 FQGNSA. The CDR3 bases are TGTGCCAGCAAAGCTAGCTGGGCCAATCAGCCCCAGCATTTT. Translating gives CASKASWANQPQHF.

The chain combines TRBV5-5 with TRBJ1-3; possibly TRBD1 for D (5 bases). V lost 5 bases, J lost 1 base, and 13 bases lay in between. Germline CDR1 is SGHKS and CDR2 is YYEKEE (reference sequence). This CDR3 spans 15 amino acids. CDR3 coding DNA: TGTGCCAGCAGTCCGACAGTTTCTTCTGGAAACACCATATATTTT. It specifies CASSPTVSSGNTIYF.

This sequence joins TRBV5-6 and TRBJ1-6, with unresolved D. Germline V gene lookup returns CDR1 SGHDT and CDR2 YYEEEE. The length of the CDR3 is 15 residues. Deletions cut 1 base from V and 10 bases from J, with 15 bases between. CDR3 sequence (DNA): TGTGCCAGCAGCTTGCGGCCGGGAAGCGAATCACCCCTCCACTTT. Protein: CASSLRPGSESPLHF.

The chain couples TRBV5-4 to TRBJ1-3; D gene unclear. Trimming took off 0 bases at V and 9 bases at J, with 13 bases between the two ends. Germline-derived CDR1 and CDR2 are SGHNT and YYREEE (reference sequence). CDR3 length: 14 amino acids. The CDR3 DNA sequence: TGTGCCAGCAGCTTGGATCCGGGAAGTGGCACCATATATTTT. Encoded protein: CASSLDPGSGTIYF. The full variable domain, completed using reference TRBV5-4 and TRBJ1-3, is ETGVTQSPTHLIKTRGQQVTLRCSSQSGHNTVSWYQQALGQGPQFIFQYYREEENGRGNFPPRFSGLQFPNYSSELNVNALELDDSALYLCASSLDPGSGTIYFGEGSWLTVV.

This sequence joins TRBV30 and TRBJ2-7, with 12 bases aligning to TRBD1. Unmatched junction bases numbered 7, after V lost 3 bases and J lost 7 bases. Germline V gene lookup returns CDR1 GTSNPN and CDR2 SVGIG (reference sequence). The CDR3 sequence is 14 residues long. This chain's CDR3 is CAWRRGTGGQEQYF. The CDR3 nucleotides read TGTGCCTGGAGGAGGGGGACAGGGGGCCAGGAGCAGTACTTC.

The CDR3 spells CASRPDRATQYF. The CDR3 nucleotides read TGTGCCAGCAGACCAGACAGGGCTACGCAGTATTTT. The gene calls are TRBV12-3 or TRBV12-4 and TRBJ2-3; TRBD1 agrees at 7 bases. V shed 6 bases and J 8 bases; nucleotides not matched to a gene: 5. CDR3 length equals 12 residues.

A single count supports this clone. The chain employs TRBV3-1 (or the pseudogene TRBV3-2) and TRBJ2-1, with 9 bases fitting TRBD1. The length of the CDR3 is 16 residues. The V gene end was trimmed by 4 bases and the J gene end by 3 bases; junction bases not matched to a gene: 7. CDR1 is LGHDT and CDR2 is YNNKEL in the germline V gene (reference sequence). The CDR3 nucleotides are TGTGCCAGCAGCCCCCGGGACAGGGTTAACTACAATGAGCAGTTCTTC. Residues: CASSPRDRVNYNEQFF.

The table lists this clone with a count of one. This chain joins TRBV15 and TRBJ2-1; D ambiguous. V shed 8 bases and J shed 0 bases, with 8 bases lying between them. Germline CDR1 is LNHNV and CDR2 is YYDKDF (reference sequence). The CDR3 totals 13 residues. This chain's CDR3 is CATAPSSYNEQFF. CDR3 DNA sequence: TGTGCCACCGCTCCTAGCTCCTACAATGAGCAGTTCTTC.

This chain links TRBV4-2 with TRBJ1-4; tentatively, D is TRBD1 (6 bases). V lost 1 base and J lost 4, with 16 bases in between. The germline gives CDR1 LGHNA, CDR2 YNFKEQ. CDR3 length equals 17 residues. In DNA, the CDR3 is TGTGCCAGCAGCCAAGCCGCGCGGCAGGGGATTAATGAAAAACTGTTTTTT. It specifies CASSQAARQGINEKLFF.

This chain uses TRBV20-1 with TRBJ1-3; D unresolved. There are 11 residues in the CDR3. The ends were cut back, 3 bases at V and 9 bases at J, with 9 bases in the middle. CDR1 is DFQATT, CDR2 SNEGSKA, per germline (reference sequence). CDR3 DNA: TGCAGTGCTAGGTCCAGCGGCACCATATATTTT. Protein sequence: CSARSSGTIYF.

The gene calls are TRBV5-1 and TRBJ2-7; 7 positions agree with TRBD1. The V segment lost 0 bases and the J segment 6 bases; nucleotides outside the gene matches: 9. The CDR3 runs to 15 residues. CDR1 and CDR2 from the germline V gene are SGHRS and YFSETQ. CDR3 residues: CASSLAGQSASEQYF. The CDR3 DNA sequence: TGCGCCAGCAGCTTGGCGGGACAGAGCGCATCCGAGCAGTACTTC.

The chain carries TRBV3-1 (or the pseudogene TRBV3-2) and TRBJ1-1; 10 bases align to TRBD1. After removal of 4 bases from V and 6 bases from J, the junction contained 8 bases not matched to a gene. The CDR3 covers 15 residues. Germline V gene data show CDR1 as LGHDT and CDR2 as YNNKEL (reference sequence). The CDR3 DNA follows: TGTGCCAGCAGCCGCTCGGACAGGGGGTGTTCTGAAGCTTTCTTT. Its translation is CASSRSDRGCSEAFF.

This clone appeared a few times. This chain connects TRBV5-1 to TRBJ1-4, with D perhaps TRBD1 (5 bases). V dropped 1 base and J dropped 5 bases, with 15 bases sitting between them. Germline CDR1 and CDR2: SGHRS and YFSETQ. This CDR3 region has 16 residues. The CDR3 region has the DNA TGCGCCAGCAGCTTGAACGGGGGGAGGACGAATGAAAAACTGTTTTTT. As protein: CASSLNGGRTNEKLFF.

This clone was detected only once. This rearrangement joins TRBV21-1 to TRBJ1-2; the table assigns TRBD1, which was not confirmed against the DNA. TRBV21-1 is a pseudogene. The CDR3 is 14 residues long. CDR3 protein: CASSKGDRENGYTF. The CDR3 DNA is TGTGCCAGCAGCAAAGGGGACAGGGAAAATGGCTACACCTTC.

The CDR3 DNA reads as TGTGCCAGCTCACTTCAGGAGGCGCATAATGAAAAACTGTTTTTT. Translation gives CASSLQEAHNEKLFF. The chain is built from TRBV18 and TRBJ1-4; D gene uncertain. V gave up 4 bases and J gave up 4 bases, with 13 bases separating them. Germline-derived CDR1 and CDR2 are KGHSH and LQKENI. The CDR3 extends over 15 amino acids.

In this sample, this clone turned up a few times. The chain is built from TRBV30 and TRBJ1-2, with D uncertain. Trimming took off 0 bases at V and 7 bases at J, with 21 bases between the two ends. CDR1 and CDR2 (germline): GTSNPN, SVGIG (reference sequence). This CDR3 is built from 16 residues. CDR3 coding DNA: TGTGCCTGGAGTGTACGCTTTGGCTTCTCGCGGGGTGGCTACACCTTC. It yields the protein CAWSVRFGFSRGGYTF.

The rearrangement links TRBV6-1 to TRBJ1-4; D perhaps matches TRBD1 (5 bases). V was clipped by 1 base and J by 9 bases, with 15 bases between them. The germline CDR1 and CDR2 sequences are MNHNS and SASEGT. This CDR3 comprises 15 residues. The CDR3 DNA is TGTGCCAGCAGTGAAGGACAGCAACTAATGCAAAAACTGTTTTTT. As protein: CASSEGQQLMQKLFF.

Comments on this clone: The sample contains more than one DNA sequence encoding this CDR3. J is TRBJ1-3 and V is TRBV6-5, with 7 bases aligning to TRBD1. V shed 6 bases and J 1 base; nucleotides not matched to a gene: 3. Germline V lookup: CDR1 MNHEY, CDR2 SVGAGI. CDR3 length: 14 amino acids. The DNA for the CDR3 is TGTGCCAGCAGCCGACAGGGTTCTGGAAACACCATATATTTT. Residues: CASSRQGSGNTIYF.

The gene calls are TRBV7-9 and TRBJ2-3; D ambiguous. CDR1 SEHNR and CDR2 FQNEAQ come from the germline V gene (reference sequence). V lost 2 bases and J 10 bases, leaving 10 bases between the germline ends. The CDR3 consists of 12 residues. The CDR3 sequence: CASSLNTNAQYF. In nucleotides, the CDR3 is TGTGCCAGCAGCTTAAACACTAACGCGCAGTATTTT.

For the CDR3, the DNA is TGCAGTGCTAGTGTACAGGGTGAATATGGCTACACCTTC. It is translated as CSASVQGEYGYTF. The rearrangement joins TRBV20-1 to TRBJ1-2; a possible D gene is TRBD1 (6 bases). Trimming removed 3 bases from V and 5 bases from J, with 13 bases in between. The CDR3 has 13 residues. CDR1 is DFQATT and CDR2 is SNEGSKA in the germline V gene (reference sequence).

The rearrangement uses TRBV7-9 and TRBJ2-7; 9 positions match TRBD1. Losses at the gene ends were 1 base for V and 4 bases for J; bases not matched to a gene: 5. CDR3 length: 15 amino acids. Looked up from germline, CDR1 is SEHNR and CDR2 is FQNEAQ (reference sequence). Here the CDR3 DNA reads TGTGCCAGCAGCTTAGAACAGGGGGCGTATTACGAGCAGTACTTC. It translates to CASSLEQGAYYEQYF.

The rearrangement uses TRBV19 and TRBJ1-4, with D possibly being TRBD1 (6 bases). V lost 4 bases and J lost 4, with 13 bases in between. CDR3 length: 15 residues. CDR1 and CDR2 from the germline V gene are LNHDA and SQIVND (reference sequence). This CDR3 reads CASSTGQKINEKLFF. The CDR3 bases are TGTGCCAGTAGTACCGGACAGAAAATTAATGAAAAACTGTTTTTT.

This chain joins TRBV12-3 or TRBV12-4 and TRBJ2-1; TRBD2 is a possible D gene (6 bases). The CDR3 contains 13 residues. V was trimmed by 1 base and J by 12 bases, leaving 13 bases between them. The CDR3 DNA reads TGTGCCAGCAGTTTAGATCGGGACTTATGGCAGTTCTTC. Protein sequence: CASSLDRDLWQFF.

The chain recombines TRBV28 with TRBJ1-4; D call uncertain. Per germline, CDR1 MDHEN and CDR2 SYDVKM. The V and J ends lost 6 bases and 4 bases respectively, with 9 bases between them. The CDR3 runs to 13 residues. CDR3 sequence: CASSRPSNEKLFF. The CDR3 DNA reads as TGTGCCAGCAGCAGGCCAAGTAATGAAAAACTGTTTTTT.

The chain couples TRBV5-1 to TRBJ1-4; a weak D match, TRBD1 (6 bases). The CDR3 totals 15 residues. V dropped 0 bases and J dropped 7 bases, with 13 bases sitting between them. CDR1 SGHRS and CDR2 YFSETQ come from the germline V gene. CDR3 loop: CASSLVPTGSEKLFF. The CDR3 bases are TGCGCCAGCAGCTTGGTGCCTACAGGGAGTGAAAAACTGTTTTTT.

The V gene is TRBV6-2 or TRBV6-3, the J gene TRBJ1-4, with a tentative D call TRBD1 (6 bases). Germline lookup yields CDR1 MNHEY and CDR2 SVGEGT. This CDR3 is built from 18 residues. V was pared by 0 bases and J by 3 bases, with 17 bases between. CDR3 in amino acids: CASSYSEGTGPANEKLFF. The CDR3 DNA sequence: TGTGCCAGCAGTTACTCCGAAGGAACAGGGCCAGCTAATGAAAAACTGTTTTTT.

The chain recombines TRBV7-8 with TRBJ1-1, with D uncertain. Trimming stripped 0 bases from V and 0 bases from J, with 8 bases between. CDR3 size: 15 residues. Germline values: CDR1 SGHVS, CDR2 FQNEAQ. The CDR3 protein is CASSLASIMNTEAFF. The CDR3, as DNA: TGTGCCAGCAGCTTAGCTTCCATCATGAACACTGAAGCTTTCTTT.

The DNA for the CDR3 is TGTGCCACCAGTGATTGGGCTGCGGCTAGCGGGGCCTACAATGAGCAGTTCTTC. This encodes CATSDWAAASGAYNEQFF. The chain uses TRBV24-1 and TRBJ2-1; 9 positions match TRBD2. There are 18 residues in the CDR3. Per germline, CDR1 KGHDR and CDR2 SFDVKD. After removal of 2 bases from V and 2 bases from J, the junction contained 9 bases not matched to a gene.

CDR3 sequence: CASTPKPGGETQYF. The CDR3 DNA reads TGTGCCAGCACACCGAAACCAGGGGGGGAGACCCAGTACTTC. This chain uses TRBV28 with TRBJ2-5; a weak D match, TRBD1 (7 bases). The V and J ends lost 7 bases and 5 bases respectively, with 17 bases between them. Germline V gives CDR1 MDHEN, CDR2 SYDVKM. The CDR3 runs to 14 residues.

The chain has TRBV5-4 and TRBJ2-5; D gene unclear. This CDR3 is built from 14 residues. V dropped 2 bases and J dropped 5 bases, with 13 bases sitting between them. Per the germline V gene, CDR1 is SGHNT and CDR2 is YYREEE (reference sequence). The CDR3 sequence is CASSLIWAPETQYF. CDR3 DNA: TGTGCCAGCAGCTTAATTTGGGCGCCGGAGACCCAGTACTTC.

This clone was seen once. This rearrangement joins TRBV7-6 to TRBJ2-2; 7 bases are a match to TRBD1. Germline V gene sequence: CDR1 SGHVS, CDR2 FNYEAQ. J lost 1 base, V lost 4 bases, and 12 bases had no gene match. The CDR3 runs to 18 residues. CDR3 amino acids: CASSSGPAGTENTGELFF. CDR3 bases: TGTGCCAGCAGCTCCGGACCAGCCGGGACAGAGAACACCGGGGAGCTGTTTTTT.